This TCR beta chain comes out of a study of T cells in Graves' hyperthyroidism and ophthalmopathy. Across the study: Peripheral blood collection took place at initial diagnosis, before any treatment.

The germline V and J ends were trimmed by 5 bases and 5 bases, with 16 bases remaining between them. The germline CDR1 and CDR2 sequences are SNHLY and FYNNEI. The CDR3 sequence is 15 residues long. To note about this clonotype: The antigen remains unidentified. This clone may be a read error of a much larger clone one base away.

Study-wide points: Ophthalmopathy, which appeared later, was predicted by the model a median 6.5 months before onset.

Clinical symptoms, serum thyroxine and TRAb, thyroid ultrasound and orbital computed tomography together formed the diagnostic basis. PBMCs were obtained from under 13 ml fresh peripheral blood. Amplified regions were TCR beta CDR3 sequences from RNA transcripts. Using the HTBI primer set, a first-round RT-PCR was run on the TCR CDR3. TCRdb passed the multiplex PCR reads through MiXCR, listing each CDR3 protein once. The repertoire holds under 350,000 distinct CDR3 sequences, with about 18% as singletons. The sample comprised blood. This chain links TRBV2 with TRBJ1-5, with D perhaps TRBD1 (5 bases). The TCR comes from a woman in her forties or fifties with Graves' hyperthyroidism. The DNA for the CDR3 is TGTGCCAGCAGTTTCCGAAGGGGCTGGGATCAGCCCCAGCATTTT. This translates into CASSFRRGWDQPQHF.